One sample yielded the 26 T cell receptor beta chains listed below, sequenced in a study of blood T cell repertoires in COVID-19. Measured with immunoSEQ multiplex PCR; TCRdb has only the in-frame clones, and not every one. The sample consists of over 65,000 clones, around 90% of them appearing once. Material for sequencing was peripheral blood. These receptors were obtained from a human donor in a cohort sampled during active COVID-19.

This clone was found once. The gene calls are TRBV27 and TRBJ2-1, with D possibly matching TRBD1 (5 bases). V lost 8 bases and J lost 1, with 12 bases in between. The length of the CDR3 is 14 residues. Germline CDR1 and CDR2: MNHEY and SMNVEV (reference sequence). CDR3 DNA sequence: TGTGCCAGCCTAAAAGGGGCGTCCTACAATGAGCAGTTCTTC. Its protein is CASLKGASYNEQFF.

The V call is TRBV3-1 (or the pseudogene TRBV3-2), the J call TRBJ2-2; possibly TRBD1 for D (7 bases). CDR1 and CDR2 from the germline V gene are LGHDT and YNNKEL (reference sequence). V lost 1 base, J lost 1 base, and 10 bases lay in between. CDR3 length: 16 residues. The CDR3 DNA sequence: TGTGCCAGCAGCCAAGGGCAGGGGGGGAACACCGGGGAGCTGTTTTTT. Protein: CASSQGQGGNTGELFF.

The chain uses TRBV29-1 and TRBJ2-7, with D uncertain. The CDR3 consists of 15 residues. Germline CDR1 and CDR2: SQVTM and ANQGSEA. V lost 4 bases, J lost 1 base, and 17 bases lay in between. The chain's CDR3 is CSVVRLAGPSYEQYF. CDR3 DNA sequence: TGCAGCGTTGTTAGGCTGGCAGGTCCTTCCTACGAGCAGTACTTC.

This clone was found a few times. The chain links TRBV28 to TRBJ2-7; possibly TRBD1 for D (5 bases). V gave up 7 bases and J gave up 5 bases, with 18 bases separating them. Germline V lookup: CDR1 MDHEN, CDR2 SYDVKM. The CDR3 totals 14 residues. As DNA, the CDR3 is TGTGCCAGCAAAATAGGGCAGGGTCGGGACGAGCAGTACTTC. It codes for CASKIGQGRDEQYF.

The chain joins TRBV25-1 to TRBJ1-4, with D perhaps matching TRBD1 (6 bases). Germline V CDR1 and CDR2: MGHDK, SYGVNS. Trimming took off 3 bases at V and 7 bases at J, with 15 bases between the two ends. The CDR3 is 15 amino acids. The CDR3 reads CASSETGTYPEKLFF. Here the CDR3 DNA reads TGTGCCAGCAGTGAGACCGGGACATACCCTGAAAAACTGTTTTTT.

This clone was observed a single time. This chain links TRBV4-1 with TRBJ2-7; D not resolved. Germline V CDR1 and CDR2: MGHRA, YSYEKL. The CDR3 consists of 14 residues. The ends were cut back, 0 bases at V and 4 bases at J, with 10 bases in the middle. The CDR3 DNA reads TGCGCCAGCAGCCAAGATGGTGGAGTGTACGAGCAGTACTTC. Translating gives CASSQDGGVYEQYF.

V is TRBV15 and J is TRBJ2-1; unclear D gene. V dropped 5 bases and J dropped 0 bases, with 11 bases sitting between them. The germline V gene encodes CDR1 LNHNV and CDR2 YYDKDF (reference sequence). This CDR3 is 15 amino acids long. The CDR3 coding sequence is TGTGCCACCAGCTCTCAAAGTAGCTCCTACAATGAGCAGTTCTTC. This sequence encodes CATSSQSSSYNEQFF.

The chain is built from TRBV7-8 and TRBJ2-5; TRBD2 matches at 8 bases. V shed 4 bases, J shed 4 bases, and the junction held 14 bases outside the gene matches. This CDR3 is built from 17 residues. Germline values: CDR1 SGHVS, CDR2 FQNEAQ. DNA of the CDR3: TGTGCCAGCAGCTCCCACTTATCGGGGGGGGCAGTAGAGACCCAGTACTTC. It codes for CASSSHLSGGAVETQYF.

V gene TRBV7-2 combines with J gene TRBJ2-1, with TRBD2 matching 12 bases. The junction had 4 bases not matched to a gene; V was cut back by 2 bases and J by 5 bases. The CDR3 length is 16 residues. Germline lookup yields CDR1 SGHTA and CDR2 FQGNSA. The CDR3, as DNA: TGTGCCAGCAGCTTAAAGTGGACTAGCGGGGACAATGAGCAGTTCTTC. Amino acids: CASSLKWTSGDNEQFF.

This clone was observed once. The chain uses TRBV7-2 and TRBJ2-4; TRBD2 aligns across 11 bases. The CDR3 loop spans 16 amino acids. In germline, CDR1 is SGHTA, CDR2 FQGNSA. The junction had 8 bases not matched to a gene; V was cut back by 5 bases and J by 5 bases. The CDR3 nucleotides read TGTGCCAGCAGCCCCCGGACTAGCGGGTGGGAAAACATTCAGTACTTC. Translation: CASSPRTSGWENIQYF.

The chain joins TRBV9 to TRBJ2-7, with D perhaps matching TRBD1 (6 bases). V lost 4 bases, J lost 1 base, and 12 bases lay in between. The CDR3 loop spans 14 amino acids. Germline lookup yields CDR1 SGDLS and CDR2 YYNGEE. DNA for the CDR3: TGTGCCAGCAGCCCGCGGACAGATTCCTACGAGCAGTACTTC. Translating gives CASSPRTDSYEQYF.

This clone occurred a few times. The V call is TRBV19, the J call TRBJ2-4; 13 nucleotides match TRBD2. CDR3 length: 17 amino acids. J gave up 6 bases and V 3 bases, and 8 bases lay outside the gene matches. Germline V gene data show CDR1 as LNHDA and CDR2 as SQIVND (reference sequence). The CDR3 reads CASSIKLAGGPRNIQYF. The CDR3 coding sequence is TGTGCCAGTAGTATTAAACTAGCGGGGGGGCCGAGAAACATTCAGTACTTC.

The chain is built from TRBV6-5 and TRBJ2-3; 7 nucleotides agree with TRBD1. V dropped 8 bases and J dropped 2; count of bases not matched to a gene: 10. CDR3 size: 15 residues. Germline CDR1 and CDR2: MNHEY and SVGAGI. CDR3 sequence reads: CASAQYDRVTDTQYF. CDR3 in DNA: TGTGCCAGCGCCCAGTACGACAGGGTCACAGATACGCAGTATTTT.

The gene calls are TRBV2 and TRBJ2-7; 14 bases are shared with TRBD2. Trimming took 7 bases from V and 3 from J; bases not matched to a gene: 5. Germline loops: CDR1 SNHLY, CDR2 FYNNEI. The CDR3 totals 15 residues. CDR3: CASNPGLAGGYEQYF. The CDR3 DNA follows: TGTGCCAGCAATCCCGGACTAGCGGGGGGCTACGAGCAGTACTTC.

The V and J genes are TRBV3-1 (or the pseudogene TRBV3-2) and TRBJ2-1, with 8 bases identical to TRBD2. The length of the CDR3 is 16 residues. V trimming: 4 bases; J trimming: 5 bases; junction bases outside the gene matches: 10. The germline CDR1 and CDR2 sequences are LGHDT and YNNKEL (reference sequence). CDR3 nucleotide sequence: TGTGCCAGCAGCCCGAGGGAGCGGGAGCTTAACAATGAGCAGTTCTTC. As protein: CASSPRERELNNEQFF.

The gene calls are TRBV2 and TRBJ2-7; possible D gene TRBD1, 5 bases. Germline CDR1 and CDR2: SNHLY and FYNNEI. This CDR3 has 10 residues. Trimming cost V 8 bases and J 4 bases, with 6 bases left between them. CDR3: CASAGYEQYF. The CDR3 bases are TGTGCCAGCGCAGGGTACGAGCAGTACTTC. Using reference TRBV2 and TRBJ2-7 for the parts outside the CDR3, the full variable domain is EPEVTQTPSHQVTQMGQEVILRCVPISNHLYFYWYRQILGQKVEFLVSFYNNEISEKSEIFDDQFSVERPDGSNFTLKIRSTKLEDSAMYFCASAGYEQYFGPGTRLTVT.

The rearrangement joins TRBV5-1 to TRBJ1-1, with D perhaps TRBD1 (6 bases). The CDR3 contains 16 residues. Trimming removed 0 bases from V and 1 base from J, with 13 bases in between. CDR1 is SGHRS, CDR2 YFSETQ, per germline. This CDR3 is CASSLVGGAGNTEAFF. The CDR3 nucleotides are TGCGCCAGCAGCTTGGTTGGGGGCGCGGGGAACACTGAAGCTTTCTTT.

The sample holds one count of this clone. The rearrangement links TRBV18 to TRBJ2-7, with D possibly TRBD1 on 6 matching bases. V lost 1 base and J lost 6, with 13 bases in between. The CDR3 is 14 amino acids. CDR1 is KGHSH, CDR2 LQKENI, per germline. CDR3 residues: CASSPQGEGGEQYF. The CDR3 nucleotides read TGTGCCAGCTCACCACAGGGGGAAGGCGGCGAGCAGTACTTC. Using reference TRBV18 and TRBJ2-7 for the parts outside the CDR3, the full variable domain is NAGVMQNPRHLVRRRGQEARLRCSPMKGHSHVYWYRQLPEEGLKFMVYLQKENIIDESGMPKERFSAEFPKEGPSILRIQQVVRGDSAAYFCASSPQGEGGEQYFGPGTRLTVT.

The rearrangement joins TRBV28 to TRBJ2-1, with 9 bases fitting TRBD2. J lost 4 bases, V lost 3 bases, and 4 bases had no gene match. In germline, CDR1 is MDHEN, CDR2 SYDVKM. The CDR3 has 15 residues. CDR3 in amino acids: CASSLGRGGYNEQFF. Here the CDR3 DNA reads TGTGCCAGCAGTTTGGGGCGGGGGGGATACAATGAGCAGTTCTTC.

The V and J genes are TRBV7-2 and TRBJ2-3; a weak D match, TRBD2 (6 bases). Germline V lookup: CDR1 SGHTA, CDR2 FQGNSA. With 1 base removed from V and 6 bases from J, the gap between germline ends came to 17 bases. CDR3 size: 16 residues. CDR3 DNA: TGTGCCAGCAGCTTAGTTGGCAGCCCCCGGGGGGATACGCAGTATTTT. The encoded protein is CASSLVGSPRGDTQYF.

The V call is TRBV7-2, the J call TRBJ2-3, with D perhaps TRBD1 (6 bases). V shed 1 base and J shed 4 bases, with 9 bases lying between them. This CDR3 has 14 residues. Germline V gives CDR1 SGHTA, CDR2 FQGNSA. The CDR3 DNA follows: TGTGCCAGCAGCTTAGACAGGGCCCCAGATACGCAGTATTTT. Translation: CASSLDRAPDTQYF.

The CDR3 sequence is CASSDGQGILYGYTF. CDR3 bases: TGCGCCAGCAGCGATGGACAGGGGATTTTATATGGCTACACCTTC. The rearrangement links TRBV10-1 to TRBJ1-2; 9 bases are a match to TRBD1. J was trimmed by 5 bases and V by 6 bases; bases with no gene match: 10. Germline CDR1 is WNHNN and CDR2 is SYGVQD (reference sequence). The CDR3 totals 15 residues.

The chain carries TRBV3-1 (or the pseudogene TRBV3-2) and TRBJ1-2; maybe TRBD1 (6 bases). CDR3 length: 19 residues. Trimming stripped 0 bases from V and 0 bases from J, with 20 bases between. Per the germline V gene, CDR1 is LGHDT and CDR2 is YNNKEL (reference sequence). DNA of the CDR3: TGTGCCAGCAGCCAAGATCTGGGCAGGGGATTAAAAGCTAACTATGGCTACACCTTC. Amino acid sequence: CASSQDLGRGLKANYGYTF.

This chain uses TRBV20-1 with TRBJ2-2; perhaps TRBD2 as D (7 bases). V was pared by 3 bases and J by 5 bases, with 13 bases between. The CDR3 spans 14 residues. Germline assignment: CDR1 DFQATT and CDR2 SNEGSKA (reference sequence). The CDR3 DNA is TGCAGTGCTAGTAGGGGGGGAGTGACCGGGGAGCTGTTTTTT. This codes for CSASRGGVTGELFF.

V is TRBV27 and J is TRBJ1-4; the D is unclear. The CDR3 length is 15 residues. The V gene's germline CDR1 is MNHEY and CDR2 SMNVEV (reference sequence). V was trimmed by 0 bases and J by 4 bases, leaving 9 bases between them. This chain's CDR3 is CASSLSRGFNEKLFF. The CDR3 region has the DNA TGTGCCAGCAGTTTATCGAGAGGCTTTAATGAAAAACTGTTTTTT.

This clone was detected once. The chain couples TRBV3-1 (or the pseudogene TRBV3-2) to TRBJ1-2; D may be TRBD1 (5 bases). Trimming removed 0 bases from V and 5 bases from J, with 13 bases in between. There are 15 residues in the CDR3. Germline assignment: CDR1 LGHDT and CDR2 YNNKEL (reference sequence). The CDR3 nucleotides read TGTGCCAGCAGCCAAGAGGGCCGCGGGGGTTATGGCTACACCTTC. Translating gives CASSQEGRGGYGYTF.